This is a list of T cell receptor beta chains from one sample in a study of cytomegalovirus exposure and HLA in healthy donors. Repertoires were generated with immunoSEQ multiplex PCR, while TCRdb's copy carries only in-frame clones and drops some. The data contain about 140,000 clones, around 77% of them seen just once; the ten biggest clones take up 4% to 5.5%. What was sequenced was PBMCs. The receptor set was obtained from a man aged 30 to 39 in good health. Both conserved end residues are part of each CDR3. The order of the fields is V gene, J gene, D gene, clone size, CDR3 protein, CDR3 DNA. D genes are given only for firm matches. Some rows mark clone size as missing; the rest say once, few, many or name a class of expanded clone.

v_gene: TRBV13
j_gene: TRBJ2-2
d_gene: -
abundance: many
CDR3aa: CASSSRGVWDYPISTGELFF
CDR3nt: TGTGCCAGCAGCTCGAGGGGGGTGTGGGACTACCCAATCTCCACCGGGGAGCTGTTTTTT

v_gene: TRBV19
j_gene: TRBJ2-1
d_gene: TRBD1
abundance: -
CDR3aa: CASSLDRGRFNEQFF
CDR3nt: TGTGCCAGTAGTCTCGACAGGGGGAGGTTCAATGAGCAGTTCTTC

v_gene: TRBV21-1
j_gene: TRBJ2-1
d_gene: -
abundance: -
CDR3aa: CASTSWWTGEQFF
CDR3nt: TGTGCCAGCACCTCATGGTGGACAGGGGAGCAGTTCTTC

v_gene: TRBV5-6
j_gene: TRBJ1-4
d_gene: -
abundance: few
CDR3aa: CASSLTGATNEKLFF
CDR3nt: TGTGCCAGCAGCTTGACCGGGGCAACTAATGAAAAACTGTTTTTT

v_gene: TRBV27
j_gene: TRBJ2-2
d_gene: TRBD1
abundance: once
CDR3aa: CASSLPGGGELFF
CDR3nt: TGTGCCAGCAGTTTACCAGGGGGAGGGGAGCTGTTTTTT

v_gene: TRBV10-3
j_gene: TRBJ2-3
d_gene: TRBD2
abundance: -
CDR3aa: CAISESPLAGGPTDTQYF
CDR3nt: TGTGCCATCAGTGAGTCTCCTCTAGCGGGAGGTCCCACAGATACGCAGTATTTT

v_gene: TRBV4-1
j_gene: TRBJ2-7
d_gene: TRBD1
abundance: -
CDR3aa: CASSQDYGRGHYEQYF
CDR3nt: TGCGCCAGCAGCCAAGATTATGGCAGGGGGCACTACGAGCAGTACTTC

v_gene: TRBV28
j_gene: TRBJ2-3
d_gene: -
abundance: -
CDR3aa: CASSGGGSGGDTQYF
CDR3nt: TGTGCCAGCAGTGGGGGGGGCAGCGGCGGAGATACGCAGTATTTT

v_gene: TRBV28
j_gene: TRBJ1-2
d_gene: TRBD1
abundance: -
CDR3aa: CASSPAGGYGYTF
CDR3nt: TGTGCCAGCAGTCCCGCAGGGGGCTATGGCTACACCTTC

v_gene: TRBV30
j_gene: TRBJ1-2
d_gene: -
abundance: -
CDR3aa: CAWSVQAGANYGYTF
CDR3nt: TGTGCCTGGAGTGTACAGGCAGGTGCTAACTATGGCTACACCTTC

v_gene: TRBV19
j_gene: TRBJ2-7
d_gene: TRBD2
abundance: few
CDR3aa: CASGRPGQASGSFYEQYF
CDR3nt: TGTGCCAGTGGCCGCCCGGGCCAGGCTAGCGGGAGTTTTTACGAGCAGTACTTC

v_gene: TRBV11-1
j_gene: TRBJ2-5
d_gene: TRBD2
abundance: -
CDR3aa: CASTRLAEHQETQYF
CDR3nt: TGTGCCAGCACCCGACTAGCGGAGCACCAAGAGACCCAGTACTTC

v_gene: TRBV7-2
j_gene: TRBJ2-7
d_gene: -
abundance: -
CDR3aa: CASETGNYEQYF
CDR3nt: TGTGCCAGCGAAACAGGAAACTACGAGCAGTACTTC

v_gene: TRBV10-3
j_gene: TRBJ2-4
d_gene: TRBD2
abundance: -
CDR3aa: CAISEGLGENIQYF
CDR3nt: TGTGCCATCAGTGAGGGACTAGGGGAAAACATTCAGTACTTC

v_gene: TRBV7-3
j_gene: TRBJ2-3
d_gene: -
abundance: once
CDR3aa: CASSLYSGADTQYF
CDR3nt: TGTGCCAGCAGCTTATACTCGGGTGCAGATACGCAGTATTTT

v_gene: TRBV30
j_gene: TRBJ2-7
d_gene: TRBD1
abundance: -
CDR3aa: CAWNGPGQGAYEQYF
CDR3nt: TGTGCCTGGAATGGCCCGGGACAGGGGGCCTACGAGCAGTACTTC

v_gene: TRBV5-1
j_gene: TRBJ2-1
d_gene: TRBD2
abundance: few
CDR3aa: CASSLSGRAGNEQFF
CDR3nt: TGCGCCAGCAGCTTGAGCGGGAGGGCCGGGAATGAGCAGTTCTTC

v_gene: TRBV5-6
j_gene: TRBJ2-2
d_gene: -
abundance: -
CDR3aa: CASSLVGNVRTGELFF
CDR3nt: TGTGCCAGCAGCTTGGTGGGCAATGTAAGAACCGGGGAGCTGTTTTTT

v_gene: TRBV10-3
j_gene: TRBJ2-1
d_gene: TRBD2
abundance: -
CDR3aa: CAISDLLATEGEQFF
CDR3nt: TGTGCCATCAGTGACCTACTAGCGACCGAGGGTGAGCAGTTCTTC

v_gene: TRBV4-1
j_gene: TRBJ2-1
d_gene: -
abundance: once
CDR3aa: CASSQAPGISYNEQFF
CDR3nt: TGCGCCAGCAGCCAAGCCCCCGGGATCTCCTACAATGAGCAGTTCTTC

v_gene: TRBV2
j_gene: TRBJ2-1
d_gene: -
abundance: -
CDR3aa: CASSNHYNEQFF
CDR3nt: TGTGCCAGCAGTAATCACTACAATGAGCAGTTCTTC

v_gene: TRBV15
j_gene: TRBJ2-7
d_gene: TRBD2
abundance: few
CDR3aa: CATSRGVAGQDEQYF
CDR3nt: TGTGCCACCAGCAGAGGGGTAGCGGGGCAGGACGAGCAGTACTTC

v_gene: TRBV7-9
j_gene: TRBJ1-2
d_gene: -
abundance: -
CDR3aa: CASSPPPEGYGYTF
CDR3nt: TGTGCCAGCAGCCCCCCACCGGAGGGCTATGGCTACACCTTC

v_gene: TRBV6-1
j_gene: TRBJ1-6
d_gene: -
abundance: few
CDR3aa: CASSEAAGDRSPLHF
CDR3nt: TGTGCCAGCAGTGAAGCGGCCGGGGATAGGTCACCCCTCCACTTT

v_gene: TRBV7-2
j_gene: TRBJ1-5
d_gene: -
abundance: -
CDR3aa: CASKPGGANQPQHF
CDR3nt: TGTGCCAGCAAGCCGGGGGGCGCGAATCAGCCCCAGCATTTT

v_gene: TRBV7-9
j_gene: TRBJ1-2
d_gene: -
abundance: -
CDR3aa: CASSLEGRAFYGYTF
CDR3nt: TGTGCCAGCAGCTTAGAAGGCAGGGCATTCTATGGCTACACCTTC

v_gene: TRBV19
j_gene: TRBJ1-5
d_gene: -
abundance: once
CDR3aa: CASSTHPYQPQHF
CDR3nt: TGTGCCAGTAGTACACATCCGTATCAGCCCCAGCATTTT

v_gene: TRBV5-5
j_gene: TRBJ2-5
d_gene: TRBD2
abundance: -
CDR3aa: CASSRGLAGVGETQYF
CDR3nt: TGTGCCAGCAGCCGCGGGCTAGCGGGAGTGGGGGAGACCCAGTACTTC

v_gene: TRBV7-9
j_gene: TRBJ2-7
d_gene: TRBD1
abundance: -
CDR3aa: CASSLGTGSPYEQYF
CDR3nt: TGTGCCAGCAGCTTAGGGACAGGTTCCCCCTACGAGCAGTACTTC

v_gene: TRBV7-9
j_gene: TRBJ1-3
d_gene: TRBD1
abundance: -
CDR3aa: CASSLAGDRAGNTIYF
CDR3nt: TGTGCCAGCAGCTTAGCAGGGGACAGGGCTGGAAACACCATATATTTT

v_gene: TRBV6-5
j_gene: TRBJ1-5
d_gene: TRBD1
abundance: -
CDR3aa: CATFNPGTGVQPQHF
CDR3nt: TGTGCCACCTTTAACCCCGGGACAGGGGTTCAGCCCCAGCATTTT

v_gene: TRBV28
j_gene: TRBJ1-5
d_gene: -
abundance: -
CDR3aa: CASSRQGGNQPQHF
CDR3nt: TGTGCCAGCAGCCGTCAAGGGGGCAATCAGCCCCAGCATTTT

v_gene: TRBV7-9
j_gene: TRBJ1-2
d_gene: -
abundance: -
CDR3aa: CASSPSYGYTF
CDR3nt: TGTGCCAGCAGCCCTTCCTATGGCTACACCTTC

v_gene: TRBV7-9
j_gene: TRBJ2-3
d_gene: TRBD2
abundance: few
CDR3aa: CASSLARGSSGSTDTQYF
CDR3nt: TGTGCCAGCAGCTTAGCGAGAGGATCTAGCGGGAGTACAGATACGCAGTATTTT

v_gene: TRBV11-3
j_gene: TRBJ2-7
d_gene: TRBD1
abundance: -
CDR3aa: CASSLDSLGTGQPYEQYF
CDR3nt: TGTGCCAGCAGCTTAGATTCGCTTGGGACGGGACAGCCCTACGAGCAGTACTTC

v_gene: TRBV30
j_gene: TRBJ2-7
d_gene: TRBD1
abundance: -
CDR3aa: CAWTVSGTGMREQYF
CDR3nt: TGTGCCTGGACGGTGTCAGGGACAGGGATGCGCGAGCAGTACTTC

v_gene: TRBV28
j_gene: TRBJ2-3
d_gene: -
abundance: once
CDR3aa: CASSPIHGGTQYF
CDR3nt: TGTGCCAGCAGTCCCATACATGGGGGGACGCAGTATTTT

v_gene: TRBV7-9
j_gene: TRBJ2-1
d_gene: TRBD2
abundance: once
CDR3aa: CASSLLLAGYEQFF
CDR3nt: TGTGCCAGCAGCTTACTTCTAGCGGGATATGAGCAGTTCTTC

v_gene: TRBV15
j_gene: TRBJ2-1
d_gene: -
abundance: -
CDR3aa: CATSRDFDEQFF
CDR3nt: TGTGCCACCAGCAGAGATTTCGATGAGCAGTTCTTC

v_gene: TRBV30
j_gene: TRBJ2-7
d_gene: -
abundance: -
CDR3aa: CAWSWELNYEQYF
CDR3nt: TGTGCCTGGAGTTGGGAGCTTAACTACGAGCAGTACTTC

v_gene: TRBV5-1
j_gene: TRBJ1-6
d_gene: -
abundance: -
CDR3aa: CASSLVLGPNSPLHF
CDR3nt: TGCGCCAGCAGCTTGGTGTTGGGGCCTAATTCACCCCTCCACTTT

v_gene: TRBV5-4
j_gene: TRBJ2-1
d_gene: -
abundance: -
CDR3aa: CASSLAPGDEQFF
CDR3nt: TGTGCCAGCAGCTTGGCCCCAGGGGATGAGCAGTTCTTC

v_gene: TRBV7-6
j_gene: TRBJ2-3
d_gene: -
abundance: -
CDR3aa: CASSSRLDTQYF
CDR3nt: TGTGCCAGCTCTAGCAGGCTAGATACGCAGTATTTT

v_gene: TRBV6-6
j_gene: TRBJ1-1
d_gene: TRBD1
abundance: few
CDR3aa: CASSYGQGAGEAFF
CDR3nt: TGTGCCAGCAGTTACGGACAGGGGGCTGGTGAAGCTTTCTTT

v_gene: TRBV7-2
j_gene: TRBJ1-5
d_gene: -
abundance: -
CDR3aa: CASSSLANQPQHF
CDR3nt: TGTGCCAGCAGCTCCCTTGCGAACCAGCCCCAGCATTTT

v_gene: TRBV18
j_gene: TRBJ2-1
d_gene: TRBD1
abundance: -
CDR3aa: CASSPWDREYNEQFF
CDR3nt: TGTGCCAGCTCACCCTGGGACAGGGAGTACAATGAGCAGTTCTTC

v_gene: TRBV27
j_gene: TRBJ2-5
d_gene: TRBD2
abundance: -
CDR3aa: CASSYGGAGGQETQYF
CDR3nt: TGTGCCAGCAGTTATGGGGGCGCGGGAGGGCAAGAGACCCAGTACTTC

v_gene: TRBV6-6
j_gene: TRBJ2-7
d_gene: TRBD1
abundance: -
CDR3aa: CASSYKGGEYEQYF
CDR3nt: TGTGCCAGCAGTTATAAAGGGGGCGAGTACGAGCAGTACTTC

v_gene: TRBV19
j_gene: TRBJ2-7
d_gene: TRBD1
abundance: -
CDR3aa: CASSIAPGQAYEQYF
CDR3nt: TGTGCCAGTAGTATAGCCCCTGGACAGGCCTACGAGCAGTACTTC

v_gene: TRBV6-5
j_gene: TRBJ2-5
d_gene: -
abundance: -
CDR3aa: CASSPLGRETQYF
CDR3nt: TGTGCCAGCAGCCCTCTAGGGAGAGAGACCCAGTACTTC

v_gene: TRBV9
j_gene: TRBJ2-7
d_gene: TRBD2
abundance: -
CDR3aa: CASSPSSGIYEQYF
CDR3nt: TGTGCCAGCAGCCCCTCTAGCGGGATCTACGAGCAGTACTTC

v_gene: TRBV10-3
j_gene: TRBJ2-1
d_gene: TRBD1
abundance: -
CDR3aa: CAISEPGTGGNEQFF
CDR3nt: TGTGCCATCAGTGAGCCCGGGACAGGGGGCAATGAGCAGTTCTTC

v_gene: TRBV18
j_gene: TRBJ2-7
d_gene: -
abundance: -
CDR3aa: CASSPGEAYEQYF
CDR3nt: TGTGCCAGCTCACCAGGGGAGGCCTACGAGCAGTACTTC

v_gene: TRBV5-1
j_gene: TRBJ2-7
d_gene: TRBD2
abundance: -
CDR3aa: CASSLRSSGRAGITYEQYF
CDR3nt: TGCGCCAGCAGCTTAAGGTCTAGCGGGAGGGCCGGGATAACCTACGAGCAGTACTTC

v_gene: TRBV18
j_gene: TRBJ1-3
d_gene: -
abundance: -
CDR3aa: CASSPPSASSGNTIYF
CDR3nt: TGTGCCAGCTCACCACCAAGTGCCAGCTCTGGAAACACCATATATTTT

v_gene: TRBV30
j_gene: TRBJ2-7
d_gene: TRBD1
abundance: once
CDR3aa: CAWSVRQGLPWNEQYF
CDR3nt: TGTGCCTGGAGTGTCAGACAGGGCCTCCCTTGGAACGAGCAGTACTTC

v_gene: TRBV7-5
j_gene: TRBJ2-7
d_gene: -
abundance: -
CDR3aa: CVRSLGFEGGRQGIPSYEQYF
CDR3nt: TGTGTCAGAAGCTTAGGTTTCGAGGGGGGCCGACAGGGGATTCCGTCTTACGAGCAGTACTTC